What follows is one TCR beta chain and its context. Germline CDR1 and CDR2: MNHEY and SVGEGT. This CDR3 has 14 residues. V lost 6 bases to trimming and J lost 1 base; unmatched junction nucleotides: 3. The sample is drawn from a study of T cell repertoires in cytomegalovirus infection. TCRdb re-called the reads through MiXCR, storing one row per CDR3 protein. The table shows roughly 300,000 distinct CDR3 sequences, with approximately 9.5% occurring only once. Specimen: PBMCs. The sequence derives from a human donor in good health (CMV status not recorded). Some clones in this sample may be carry-over from other donors' samples. The rearrangement uses TRBV6-2 or TRBV6-3 and TRBJ1-5, with 7 positions matching TRBD1. The CDR3 spells CASRTGLSNQPQHF. CDR3 sequence (DNA): TGTGCCAGCAGGACAGGGTTGAGCAATCAGCCCCAGCATTTT.